This T cell receptor (beta chain) derives from a study of blood T cells in healthy people across ages. Study findings and constraints: Per-million-T-cell TCR beta diversity fell roughly linearly with age.

PCR was performed a second time for roughly 7 to 11 cycles using a sample-barcoded 5' primer and a J-beta primer mix. TCRdb analysed the 5' RACE reads with MiXCR anew, one entry per CDR3 protein. The repertoire has about 640,000 distinct CDR3 sequences, 58% of them found once; the top ten carry about two fifths. The CDR3 spans 14 residues. Trimming pared 1 base from V and 10 bases from J, leaving 14 bases between. Germline values: CDR1 SEHNR, CDR2 FQNEAQ (reference sequence). A word on this clonotype: The antigen is unknown.

The material sequenced was blood. This receptor was taken from a man between 60 and 75 years old in good health. The chain uses TRBV7-9 and TRBJ2-1, with D unclear. CDR3 region: CASSLGSAHDEQFF. CDR3 sequence (DNA): TGTGCCAGCAGCTTAGGTTCGGCGCATGACGAGCAGTTCTTC.